The clone carrying this TCR beta chain has just a few counts. Its specificity is not known. Germline CDR1 reads KGHDR; CDR2 reads SFDVKD. The CDR3 is made up of 13 amino acids. The ends were cut back, 7 bases at V and 0 bases at J, with 8 bases in the middle. Sequenced with the Oncomine TCR Beta short-read assay was DNA taken from cultured CD4+ T cells. One entry per CDR3 protein, called by TCRdb with MiXCR from the PCR reads. Here the sample spans more than 9,000 distinct CDR3 sequences, around 45% being singletons. This sample stems from a study of vaccination and CD4 T cells after COVID-19. Study information: Convalescent patients gave post-COVID blood a median around 91 days post-diagnosis, range 35 to 161.

Treatment reported: roughly ten-day PBMC culture with coronavirus spike peptide pools or control peptides (ViraFEST assay). The rearrangement uses TRBV24-1 and TRBJ1-1, with no clear D. Source material: CD4+ T cells from blood, cultured in vitro. This TCR was sampled from a human donor who had recovered from COVID-19. CDR3 sequence (DNA): TGTGCCACCAGGTCGCCAATGAACACTGAAGCTTTCTTT. Protein product: CATRSPMNTEAFF.